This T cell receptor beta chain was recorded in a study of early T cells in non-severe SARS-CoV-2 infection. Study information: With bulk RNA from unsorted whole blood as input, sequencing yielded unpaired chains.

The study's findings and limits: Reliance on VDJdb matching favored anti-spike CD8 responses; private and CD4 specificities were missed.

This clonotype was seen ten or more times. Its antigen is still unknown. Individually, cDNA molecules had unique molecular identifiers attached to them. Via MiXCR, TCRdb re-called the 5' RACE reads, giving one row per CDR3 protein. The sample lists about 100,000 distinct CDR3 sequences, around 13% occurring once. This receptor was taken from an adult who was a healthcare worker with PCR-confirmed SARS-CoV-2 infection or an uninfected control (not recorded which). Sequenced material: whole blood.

CDR3 region: CSAGGKLNTEAFF. CDR3 coding DNA: TGCAGTGCTGGGGGGAAATTGAACACTGAAGCTTTCTTT. This sequence joins TRBV20-1 and TRBJ1-1, with D possibly being TRBD1 (5 bases). The ends were cut back, 5 bases at V and 0 bases at J, with 10 bases in the middle. The CDR3 is 13 amino acids. Germline-derived CDR1 and CDR2 are DFQATT and SNEGSKA (reference sequence).